This T cell receptor (beta chain) was obtained from a study of blood T cell repertoires in COVID-19. Under the authors' procedure: Researchers report that nucleated cell counts were estimated from reference gene primer amplification. The repertoire was sequenced with immunoSEQ multiplex PCR; TCRdb's copy has only in-frame clones and lacks some. The V and J calls and the clone size are those of that table, but D and trimming were determined from the DNA. This table holds 200,000 to 250,000 clones, over 75% found once. Germline CDR1 MDHEN, CDR2 SYDVKM. The V end was cut by 7 bases, the J end by 0 bases, with 12 bases between. This CDR3 has 14 amino acids.

The genes are TRBV28 and TRBJ2-5, with D unclear. Sequencing was done on a sample of peripheral blood. This TCR derives from a human donor in a cohort sampled during active COVID-19. CDR3 in amino acids: CASISPGYQETQYF. In DNA, the CDR3 is TGTGCCAGCATCTCTCCGGGTTACCAAGAGACCCAGTACTTC. The whole variable domain, remainder taken from reference TRBV28 and TRBJ2-5, is DVKVTQSSRYLVKRTGEKVFLECVQDMDHENMFWYRQDPGLGLRLIYFSYDVKMKEKGDIPEGYSVSREKKERFSLILESASTNQTSMYLCASISPGYQETQYFGPGTRLLVL.